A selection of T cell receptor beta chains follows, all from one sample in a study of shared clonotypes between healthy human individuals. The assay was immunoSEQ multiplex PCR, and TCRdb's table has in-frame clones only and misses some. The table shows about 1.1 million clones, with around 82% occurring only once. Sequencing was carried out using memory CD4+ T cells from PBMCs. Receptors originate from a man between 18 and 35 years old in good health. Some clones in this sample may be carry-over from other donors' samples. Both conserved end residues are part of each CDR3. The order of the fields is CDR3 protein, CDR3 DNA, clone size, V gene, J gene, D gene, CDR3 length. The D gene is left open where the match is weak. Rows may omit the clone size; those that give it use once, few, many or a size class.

CDR3aa: CATSRGANSRGPRTDTQYF
CDR3nt: TGTGCCACCAGCAGAGGGGCAAACTCGAGGGGACCTCGCACAGATACGCAGTATTTT
abundance: -
v_gene: TRBV15
j_gene: TRBJ2-3
d_gene: -
len: 19

CDR3aa: CASSSGTDRGGYGYTF
CDR3nt: TGTGCCAGCAGCTCTGGGACTGACAGGGGGGGCTATGGCTACACCTTC
abundance: once
v_gene: TRBV5-4
j_gene: TRBJ1-2
d_gene: TRBD1
len: 16

CDR3aa: CASRVGTGSYNEQFF
CDR3nt: TGTGCCAGCAGAGTCGGGACAGGGTCCTACAATGAGCAGTTCTTC
abundance: -
v_gene: TRBV2
j_gene: TRBJ2-1
d_gene: TRBD1
len: 15

CDR3aa: CASSPDVDRERLFF
CDR3nt: TGTGCCAGCAGCCCAGACGTCGACAGGGAGAGACTGTTTTTT
abundance: once
v_gene: TRBV14
j_gene: TRBJ1-4
d_gene: TRBD1
len: 14

CDR3aa: CASSIGFHRANQPQHF
CDR3nt: TGTGCCAGTAGTATAGGCTTCCACAGGGCCAATCAGCCCCAGCATTTT
abundance: -
v_gene: TRBV19
j_gene: TRBJ1-5
d_gene: -
len: 16

CDR3aa: CASSVAYEQYF
CDR3nt: TGTGCCAGCAGTGTCGCGTACGAGCAGTACTTC
abundance: -
v_gene: TRBV2
j_gene: TRBJ2-7
d_gene: -
len: 11

CDR3aa: CASSWEGQGDYGYTF
CDR3nt: TGTGCCAGCAGCTGGGAGGGACAGGGCGACTATGGCTACACCTTC
abundance: -
v_gene: TRBV6-5
j_gene: TRBJ1-2
d_gene: TRBD1
len: 15

CDR3aa: CASSSTIPGLAGGPDNEQFF
CDR3nt: TGCGCCAGCAGCTCCACAATCCCGGGACTAGCGGGAGGGCCAGACAATGAGCAGTTCTTC
abundance: -
v_gene: TRBV4-3
j_gene: TRBJ2-1
d_gene: TRBD2
len: 20

CDR3aa: CASSPLGGLGYNEQFF
CDR3nt: TGTGCCAGCAGCCCCTTGGGGGGACTAGGCTACAATGAGCAGTTCTTC
abundance: -
v_gene: TRBV11-2
j_gene: TRBJ2-1
d_gene: TRBD2
len: 16

CDR3aa: CASSQGNGITDTQYF
CDR3nt: TGTGCCAGCAGCCAAGGAAATGGAATCACAGATACGCAGTATTTT
abundance: -
v_gene: TRBV4-2
j_gene: TRBJ2-3
d_gene: -
len: 15

CDR3aa: CASSPQGAGYEQYF
CDR3nt: TGTGCCAGCTCACCACAGGGGGCTGGATACGAGCAGTACTTC
abundance: -
v_gene: TRBV18
j_gene: TRBJ2-7
d_gene: TRBD1
len: 14

CDR3aa: CASSQSDASAVYEQYF
CDR3nt: TGCGCCAGCAGCCAAAGTGACGCTAGCGCGGTCTACGAGCAGTACTTC
abundance: -
v_gene: TRBV4-1
j_gene: TRBJ2-7
d_gene: -
len: 16

CDR3aa: CASISTFSYEQYF
CDR3nt: TGTGCCAGCATATCGACTTTCTCCTACGAGCAGTACTTC
abundance: -
v_gene: TRBV25-1
j_gene: TRBJ2-7
d_gene: -
len: 13

CDR3aa: CAISDPGTVSLDEQYF
CDR3nt: TGTGCCATCAGTGACCCGGGGACAGTCTCCCTGGACGAGCAGTACTTC
abundance: -
v_gene: TRBV10-3
j_gene: TRBJ2-7
d_gene: TRBD1
len: 16

CDR3aa: CARIRGTPPDPQHF
CDR3nt: TGTGCCAGAATTAGAGGGACGCCCCCCGATCCCCAGCATTTT
abundance: few
v_gene: TRBV7-3
j_gene: TRBJ1-5
d_gene: -
len: 14